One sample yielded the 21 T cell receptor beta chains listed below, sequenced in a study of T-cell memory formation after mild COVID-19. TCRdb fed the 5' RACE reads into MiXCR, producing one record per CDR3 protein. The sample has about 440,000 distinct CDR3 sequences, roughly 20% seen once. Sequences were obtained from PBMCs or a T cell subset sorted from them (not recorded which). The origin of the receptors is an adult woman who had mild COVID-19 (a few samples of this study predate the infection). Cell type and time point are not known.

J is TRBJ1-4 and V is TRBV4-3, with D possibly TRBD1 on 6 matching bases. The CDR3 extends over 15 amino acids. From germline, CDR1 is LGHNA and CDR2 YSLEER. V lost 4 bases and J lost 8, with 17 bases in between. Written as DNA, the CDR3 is TGCGCCAGCAGCCCCGAACAGGGTTTCCCCGAAAAACTGTTTTTT. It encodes CASSPEQGFPEKLFF.

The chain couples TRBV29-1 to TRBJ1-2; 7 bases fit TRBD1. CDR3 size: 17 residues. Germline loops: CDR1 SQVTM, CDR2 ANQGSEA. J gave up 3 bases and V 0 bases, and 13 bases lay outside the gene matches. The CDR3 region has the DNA TGCAGCGTTGAAGATTCGAGGGAGGAACAGGGGTACTATGGCTACACCTTC. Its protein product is CSVEDSREEQGYYGYTF.

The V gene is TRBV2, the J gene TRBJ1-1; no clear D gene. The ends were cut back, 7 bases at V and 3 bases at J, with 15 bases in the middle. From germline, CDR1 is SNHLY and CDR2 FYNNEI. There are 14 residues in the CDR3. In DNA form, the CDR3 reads TGTGCCAGCACCCTTTCCTCAGGAGACACTGAAGCTTTCTTT. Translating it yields CASTLSSGDTEAFF.

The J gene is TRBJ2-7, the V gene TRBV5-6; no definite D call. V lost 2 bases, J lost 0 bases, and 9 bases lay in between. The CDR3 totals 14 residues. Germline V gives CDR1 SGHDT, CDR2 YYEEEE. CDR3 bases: TGTGCCAGCAGCTTCTCCCCGAGCTCCTACGAGCAGTACTTC. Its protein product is CASSFSPSSYEQYF.

The CDR3 loop reads CASMAIGANVLTF. In DNA, the CDR3 is TGCGCCAGCATGGCAATCGGGGCCAACGTCCTGACTTTC. This rearrangement joins TRBV5-1 to TRBJ2-6, with D unclear. Trimming took 6 bases from V and 4 from J, leaving 8 bases between them. In germline, CDR1 is SGHRS, CDR2 YFSETQ. The CDR3 spans 13 residues. Full variable domain (outside the CDR3, taken from reference TRBV5-1 and TRBJ2-6): KAGVTQTPRYLIKTRGQQVTLSCSPISGHRSVSWYQQTPGQGLQFLFEYFSETQRNKGNFPGRFSGRQFSNSRSEMNVSTLELGDSALYLCASMAIGANVLTFGAGSRLTVL.

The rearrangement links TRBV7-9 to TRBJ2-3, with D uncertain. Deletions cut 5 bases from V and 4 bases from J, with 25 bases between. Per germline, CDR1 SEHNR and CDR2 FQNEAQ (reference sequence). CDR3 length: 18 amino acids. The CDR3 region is CASSRPAIVNLRADTQYF. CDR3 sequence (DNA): TGTGCCAGCAGCCGCCCGGCGATAGTAAATTTAAGGGCAGATACGCAGTATTTT.

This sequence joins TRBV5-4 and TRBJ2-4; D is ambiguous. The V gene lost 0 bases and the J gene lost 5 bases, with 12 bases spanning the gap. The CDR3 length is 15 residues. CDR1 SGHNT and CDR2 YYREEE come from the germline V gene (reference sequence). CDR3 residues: CASSLEGSGQNIQYF. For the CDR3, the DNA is TGTGCCAGCAGCTTGGAGGGCTCCGGGCAAAACATTCAGTACTTC.

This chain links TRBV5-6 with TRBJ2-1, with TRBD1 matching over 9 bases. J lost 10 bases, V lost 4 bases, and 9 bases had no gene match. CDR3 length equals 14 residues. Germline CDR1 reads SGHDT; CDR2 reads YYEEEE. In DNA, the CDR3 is TGTGCCAGCAGCGCGGGACAGGGTCTGAGAGAGCAGTTCTTC. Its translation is CASSAGQGLREQFF.

CDR3 residues: CASSLGGLAGHTDTQYF. CDR3 bases: TGTGCCAGCAGCTTAGGGGGACTAGCGGGGCACACAGATACGCAGTATTTT. The rearrangement joins TRBV11-1 to TRBJ2-3, with TRBD2 matching over 13 bases. Germline assignment: CDR1 SGHAT and CDR2 FQDESV (reference sequence). The V gene end was trimmed by 1 base and the J gene end by 2 bases; junction bases not matched to a gene: 3. The CDR3 is made up of 17 amino acids.

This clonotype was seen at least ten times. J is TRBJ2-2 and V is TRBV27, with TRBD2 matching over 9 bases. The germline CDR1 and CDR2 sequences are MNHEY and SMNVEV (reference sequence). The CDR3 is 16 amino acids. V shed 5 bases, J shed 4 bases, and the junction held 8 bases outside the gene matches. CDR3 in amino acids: CASSGEREVGTGELFF. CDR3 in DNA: TGTGCCAGCAGTGGGGAGCGGGAGGTCGGCACCGGGGAGCTGTTTTTT.

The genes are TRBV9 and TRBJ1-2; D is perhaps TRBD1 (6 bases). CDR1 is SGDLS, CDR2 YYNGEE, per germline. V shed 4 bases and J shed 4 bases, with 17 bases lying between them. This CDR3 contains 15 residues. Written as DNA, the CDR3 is TGTGCCAGCAGCTTCAACAGGGAGGGCTTCTATGGCTACACCTTC. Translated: CASSFNREGFYGYTF.

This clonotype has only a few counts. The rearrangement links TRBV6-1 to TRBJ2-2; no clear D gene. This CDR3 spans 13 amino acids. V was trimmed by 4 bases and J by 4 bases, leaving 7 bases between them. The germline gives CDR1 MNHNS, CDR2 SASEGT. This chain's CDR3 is CASSGQITGELFF. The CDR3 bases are TGTGCCAGCAGTGGGCAGATCACCGGGGAGCTGTTTTTT.

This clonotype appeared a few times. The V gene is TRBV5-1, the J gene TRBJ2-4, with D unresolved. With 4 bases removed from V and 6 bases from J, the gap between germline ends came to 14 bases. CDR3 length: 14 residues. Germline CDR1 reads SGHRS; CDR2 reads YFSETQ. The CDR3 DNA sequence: TGCGCCAGCAGCGCCAGCCAAACACGAAACATTCAGTACTTC. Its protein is CASSASQTRNIQYF.

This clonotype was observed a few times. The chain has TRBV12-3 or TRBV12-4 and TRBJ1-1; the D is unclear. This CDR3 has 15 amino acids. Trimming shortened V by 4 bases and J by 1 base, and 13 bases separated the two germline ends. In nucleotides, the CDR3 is TGTGCCAGCAGTTCGGTCCAGCCTGGGAACACTGAAGCTTTCTTT. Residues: CASSSVQPGNTEAFF.

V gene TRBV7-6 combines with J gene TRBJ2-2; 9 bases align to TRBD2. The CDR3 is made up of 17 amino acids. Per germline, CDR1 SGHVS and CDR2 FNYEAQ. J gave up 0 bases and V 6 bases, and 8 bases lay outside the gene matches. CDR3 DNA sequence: TGTGCCAGCAGGGCGGCGGGGGGGAGAGCGAACACCGGGGAGCTGTTTTTT. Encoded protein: CASRAAGGRANTGELFF.

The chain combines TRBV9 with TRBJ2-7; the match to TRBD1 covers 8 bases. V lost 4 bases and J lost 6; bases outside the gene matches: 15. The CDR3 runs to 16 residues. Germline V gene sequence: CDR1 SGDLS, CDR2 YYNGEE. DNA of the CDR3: TGTGCCAGCAGCACGACAGGGGCGTCCTCGGAGGGCGAGCAGTACTTC. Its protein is CASSTTGASSEGEQYF.

Here the CDR3 reads CASSFLNSYEQYF. The CDR3 bases are TGTGCCAGCAGTTTTCTTAACTCCTACGAGCAGTACTTC. This sequence joins TRBV27 and TRBJ2-7; D is undetermined. Trimming cost V 3 bases and J 0 bases, with 6 bases left between them. Germline values: CDR1 MNHEY, CDR2 SMNVEV (reference sequence). CDR3 length equals 13 residues.

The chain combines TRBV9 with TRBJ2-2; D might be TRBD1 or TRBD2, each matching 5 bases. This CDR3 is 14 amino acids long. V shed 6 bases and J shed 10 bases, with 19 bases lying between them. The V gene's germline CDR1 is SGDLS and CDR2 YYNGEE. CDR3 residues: CASTPGYGAVELFF. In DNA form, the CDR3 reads TGTGCCAGCACCCCGGGGTACGGGGCCGTGGAGCTGTTTTTT.

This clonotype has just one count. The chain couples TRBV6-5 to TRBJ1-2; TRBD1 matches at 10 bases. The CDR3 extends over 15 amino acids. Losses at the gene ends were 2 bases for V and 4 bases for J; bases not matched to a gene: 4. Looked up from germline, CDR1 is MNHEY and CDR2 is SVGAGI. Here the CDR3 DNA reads TGTGCCAGCAGTTACGTAGGACAGGGGGGCTATGGCTACACCTTC. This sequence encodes CASSYVGQGGYGYTF.

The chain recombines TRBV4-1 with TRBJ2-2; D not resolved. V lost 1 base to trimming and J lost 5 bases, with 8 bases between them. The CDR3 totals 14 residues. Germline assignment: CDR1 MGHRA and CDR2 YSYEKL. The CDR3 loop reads CASSQVVATGELFF. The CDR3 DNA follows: TGCGCCAGCAGCCAAGTCGTGGCAACCGGGGAGCTGTTTTTT.

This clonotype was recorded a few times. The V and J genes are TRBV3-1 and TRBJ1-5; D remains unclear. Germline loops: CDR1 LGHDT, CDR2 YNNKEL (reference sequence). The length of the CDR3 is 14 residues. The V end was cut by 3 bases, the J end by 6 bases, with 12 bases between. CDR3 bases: TGTGCCAGCAGCCAGAGAACAGTGGGTCAGCCCCAGCATTTT. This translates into CASSQRTVGQPQHF.